This T cell receptor beta chain was recovered during a study of blood T cell repertoires in COVID-19. About the research overall: The United States, Italy and Spain supplied acute and convalescent COVID-19 samples. The analysed material was cDNA or gDNA that came from T cells, B-cell-depleted T cells, or PBMCs.

In the authors' workflow: Amplifying reference gene primers gave estimates of nucleated cell counts. Some clones are missing from TCRdb's copy, which holds only in-frame ones; the method was immunoSEQ multiplex PCR. V and J calls and clone size are as listed in that table; D and trimming were resolved from the DNA. Of tens of thousands of clones listed, roughly 90% are singletons. The V gene lost 0 bases and the J gene lost 4 bases, with 15 bases spanning the gap. The CDR3 has 17 amino acids. Germline CDR1 MNHNS, CDR2 SASEGT. The sequence was collected from a woman aged 80 or over with active COVID-19. Sample: peripheral blood. This chain connects TRBV6-1 to TRBJ2-2, with a possible D match to TRBD1 (5 bases). The CDR3 bases are TGTGCCAGCAGTGAAGCGGCGCTTGGACACCTCACCGGGGAGCTGTTTTTT. Protein sequence: CASSEAALGHLTGELFF.